Detailed here is one TCR beta chain. The count of this clone is one. It lacks a known antigen. No base-level quality is on record; no much larger clone is a single base apart. These data are taken from a study of OX40 agonist ivuxolimab in advanced cancers. Regarding the research as a whole: Ivuxolimab was an agonistic, fully human IgG2 monoclonal antibody directed against OX40 (CD134), a costimulatory receptor. Intravenous ivuxolimab was administered to patients every 2 weeks at six dose levels: 0.01, 0.1, 0.3, 1.5, 3 and 10 mg/kg. Among the approximately 54 dose-escalation patients, about 20 had hepatocellular carcinoma, roughly 15 melanoma, 9 renal cell carcinoma and 9 head and neck cancer. In the dose-escalation cohort, 82.7% of patients were male, and the mean age was approximately 60 years with a range of about 23 to 79. Prior anti-PD-1, anti-PD-L1 or anti-CTLA-4 therapy was permitted, and approximately 39% of dose-escalation patients had received checkpoint inhibitors. Three dose-escalation patients achieved partial responses, one with hepatocellular carcinoma and two with cutaneous melanoma. Peripheral TCRbeta sequencing aimed to test whether ivuxolimab altered TCR sequence diversity and caused clonal T-cell expansion. The paper covers the monotherapy dose-escalation part of the phase I ivuxolimab trial, which included N ≈ 54 patients.

The trial excluded patients who had a history of autoimmune disease or who were on systemic immunosuppression. Peripheral blood for TCR sequencing was collected from all dose cohorts at baseline, on cycle 4 day 1, and on cycle 7 day 1. The samples were taken from a phase I, first-in-human, multicenter, open-label dose-escalation trial of ivuxolimab. The trial enrolled adults with locally advanced or metastatic head and neck squamous cell, hepatocellular, melanoma or renal cell carcinoma. Before TCR sequencing, CD4+ T cells and CD8+ T cells were sorted from peripheral blood as separate populations. Including cysteine and phenylalanine, the CDR3 has 14 amino acids. The CDR3 DNA has 42 bases and is translated from base 1. Study-wide conclusions, independent of this receptor: After ivuxolimab, more expanded clones were found on average in CD8+ T cells than in CD4+ T cells. Low levels of normalized T-cell clonal expansion were also seen in some nonresponding patients. The antigen specificity of the peripheral T cells that underwent clonal expansion was not determined. Clonal expansion of both CD4+ and CD8+ blood T cells was observed from baseline to week 6 at doses 0.1 to 3.0 mg/kg. In the 0.1-3.0 mg/kg groups, partial responders were among the patients with the lowest normalized peripheral clonal expansion, particularly in CD8+ T cells.

To sequence the TCRbeta CDR3 region, genomic DNA was isolated from the sorted cells. The immunoSEQ Assay was used to sequence the TCRbeta CDR3 regions. This is the immuneACCESS table as TCRdb keeps it, with only in-frame sequences that have V and J called. A part of the clones is gone; compared with another copy, unresolved V genes explain less than half, and the rest is unexplained. Counted in this sample were more than 85,000 clones; more than 70% of them appeared once. The ten largest clones capture 0.27% of the sample. This TCR derives from an adult with an advanced solid tumor such as melanoma, head and neck, liver or kidney cancer. This sequence uses TRBV21-1 and TRBJ2-5; TRBD1, as called in the table, went unchecked against the DNA. TRBV21-1 is a listed pseudogene. This specimen was CD4+ or CD8+ T cells sorted from blood, taken in a trial of the OX40 agonist ivuxolimab. The sequence in DNA is TGTGCCAGCAGCCGGACAGGGTATAAGGGGACCCAGTACTTC. Its product reads: CASSRTGYKGTQYF.